This passage covers 18 T cell receptor beta chains from one sample sequenced in a study of blood T cell repertoires in COVID-19. Clones were read by immunoSEQ multiplex PCR, and TCRdb kept only the in-frame ones, dropping some. The data contain about 64,000 clones, 86% of them singletons. The sequencing input was peripheral blood. These receptors all stem from a man aged 50 to 59 with active COVID-19.

The chain has TRBV5-1 and TRBJ2-1, with 8 bases aligning to TRBD1. The CDR3 extends over 15 amino acids. The V segment lost 4 bases and the J segment 2 bases; nucleotides outside the gene matches: 5. CDR1 and CDR2 from the germline V gene are SGHRS and YFSETQ. The CDR3 sequence: CASSPGQGTYNEQFF. CDR3 nucleotide sequence: TGCGCCAGCAGCCCAGGACAGGGCACCTACAATGAGCAGTTCTTC.

This chain joins TRBV27 and TRBJ2-3, with 9 bases fitting TRBD2. Per germline, CDR1 MNHEY and CDR2 SMNVEV (reference sequence). After removal of 5 bases from V and 4 bases from J, the junction contained 13 bases not matched to a gene. The CDR3 has 17 residues. CDR3 in DNA: TGTGCCAGCAGTCCACGAACCGCGGGAGGGAGCTCAGATACGCAGTATTTT. It encodes CASSPRTAGGSSDTQYF.

In this sample, this clone turned up a few times. This rearrangement joins TRBV7-8 to TRBJ2-7; TRBD1 matches at 7 bases. Germline V lookup: CDR1 SGHVS, CDR2 FQNEAQ. CDR3 length: 13 amino acids. The trim removed 1 base at V and 4 bases at J, leaving 1 base unmatched. As DNA, the CDR3 is TGTGCCAGCAGCTTAGGCAGGGGGTACGAGCAGTACTTC. As protein: CASSLGRGYEQYF.

The J gene is TRBJ2-7, the V gene TRBV6-5; 11 bases map to TRBD1. The length of the CDR3 is 15 residues. With V trimmed by 6 bases and J by 5 bases, 9 bases remained unmatched. Germline CDR1 reads MNHEY; CDR2 reads SVGAGI. In DNA form, the CDR3 reads TGTGCCAGCAGCGCGCCGGACAGGGGGCCCAACGAGCAGTACTTC. It encodes CASSAPDRGPNEQYF.

The V gene is TRBV6-5, the J gene TRBJ2-1; a weak D match, TRBD1 (6 bases). Germline V lookup: CDR1 MNHEY, CDR2 SVGAGI. The CDR3 is 16 amino acids. V was pared by 4 bases and J by 1 base, with 14 bases between. CDR3 sequence reads: CASSSTYRESYNEQFF. CDR3 DNA sequence: TGTGCCAGCAGTTCTACCTACAGGGAATCCTACAATGAGCAGTTCTTC.

The rearrangement uses TRBV3-1 (or the pseudogene TRBV3-2) and TRBJ1-2, with D hard to call. V was trimmed by 3 bases and J by 0 bases, leaving 8 bases between them. The CDR3 consists of 14 residues. CDR1 and CDR2 from the germline V gene are LGHDT and YNNKEL (reference sequence). DNA for the CDR3: TGTGCCAGCAGCCAGGTCGGGGCTAACTATGGCTACACCTTC. The encoded protein is CASSQVGANYGYTF.

This chain joins TRBV27 and TRBJ2-5; 8 nucleotides match TRBD2. This CDR3 comprises 17 residues. Germline V gives CDR1 MNHEY, CDR2 SMNVEV (reference sequence). V dropped 5 bases and J dropped 5; count of bases not matched to a gene: 16. CDR3 residues: CASSMGAGVAKRETQYF. CDR3 bases: TGTGCCAGCAGTATGGGAGCGGGAGTGGCGAAAAGGGAGACCCAGTACTTC.

V gene TRBV11-2 combines with J gene TRBJ2-7; 10 nucleotides align to TRBD2. Germline CDR1 SGHAT, CDR2 FQNNGV. The V segment lost 3 bases and the J segment 5 bases; nucleotides outside the gene matches: 7. The CDR3 runs 15 residues. CDR3 bases: TGTGCCAGCAGCTTGGTCCTAGCGGGAGTACACGAGCAGTACTTC. Translating gives CASSLVLAGVHEQYF. Based on the CDR3 plus reference TRBV11-2 and TRBJ2-7, the full variable domain is EAGVAQSPRYKIIEKRQSVAFWCNPISGHATLYWYQQILGQGPKLLIQFQNNGVVDDSQLPKDRFSAERLKGVDSTLKIQPAKLEDSAVYLCASSLVLAGVHEQYFGPGTRLTVT.

This chain connects TRBV7-6 to TRBJ1-4; no reliable D call. The CDR3 is 13 residues long. Germline-derived CDR1 and CDR2 are SGHVS and FNYEAQ. V was trimmed by 5 bases and J by 8 bases, leaving 12 bases between them. The CDR3 DNA reads TGTGCCAGCAGCATGGAGCCGGGAGAAAAACTGTTTTTT. It encodes CASSMEPGEKLFF.

The chain couples TRBV27 to TRBJ2-3, with D uncertain. The ends were cut back, 3 bases at V and 2 bases at J, with 9 bases in the middle. Per the germline V gene, CDR1 is MNHEY and CDR2 is SMNVEV (reference sequence). This CDR3 contains 14 residues. The CDR3 is CASSFLKNTDTQYF. In nucleotides, the CDR3 is TGTGCCAGCAGTTTTCTAAAGAACACAGATACGCAGTATTTT.

This rearrangement joins TRBV5-1 to TRBJ2-5; D is undetermined. CDR1 and CDR2 from the germline V gene are SGHRS and YFSETQ. V was trimmed by 2 bases and J by 2 bases, leaving 7 bases between them. CDR3 length: 13 residues. This CDR3 is CASSFMEQETQYF. As DNA, the CDR3 is TGCGCCAGCAGCTTTATGGAGCAAGAGACCCAGTACTTC.

The chain uses TRBV4-3 and TRBJ2-3, with D possibly being TRBD2 (5 bases). CDR3 length: 14 amino acids. Germline assignment: CDR1 LGHNA and CDR2 YSLEER. V was pared by 0 bases and J by 4 bases, with 8 bases between. The CDR3 region has the DNA TGCGCCAGCAGCCAAGATCCCGGGGCAGATACGCAGTATTTT. This sequence encodes CASSQDPGADTQYF.

V and J are TRBV18 and TRBJ1-4; TRBD1 matches at 9 bases. This CDR3 has 17 residues. Germline values: CDR1 KGHSH, CDR2 LQKENI. With 0 bases clipped from V and 5 bases from J, the junction kept 7 bases outside the gene matches. CDR3 region: CASSPPGQGPRNEKLFF. In nucleotides, the CDR3 is TGTGCCAGCTCACCACCGGGACAGGGCCCGCGAAATGAAAAACTGTTTTTT.

This rearrangement joins TRBV10-3 to TRBJ1-2; TRBD1 might be the D (5 bases). V gave up 10 bases and J gave up 0 bases, with 18 bases separating them. From germline, CDR1 is ENHRY and CDR2 SYGVKD. This CDR3 is 15 amino acids long. CDR3 sequence reads: CATAPGGTANYGYTF. DNA for the CDR3: TGTGCCACTGCCCCCGGGGGGACCGCTAACTATGGCTACACCTTC.

The rearrangement uses TRBV15 and TRBJ2-1; D is unclear. V lost 3 bases, J lost 1 base, and 10 bases lay in between. The length of the CDR3 is 15 residues. The germline CDR1 and CDR2 sequences are LNHNV and YYDKDF (reference sequence). CDR3 bases: TGTGCCACCAGCAGCTCTTACGGTTCCTACAATGAGCAGTTCTTC. Its translation is CATSSSYGSYNEQFF.

The chain has TRBV4-1 and TRBJ2-1, with TRBD1 matching 8 bases. Germline CDR1 is MGHRA and CDR2 is YSYEKL. CDR3 length: 12 residues. Losses at the gene ends were 2 bases for V and 15 bases for J; bases not matched to a gene: 6. CDR3 loop: CASSQPRGRRFF. DNA for the CDR3: TGCGCCAGCAGCCAACCCAGGGGGCGGCGGTTCTTC.

The V gene is TRBV6-5, the J gene TRBJ2-1; TRBD2 matches at 13 bases. The CDR3 consists of 15 residues. The V segment lost 8 bases and the J segment 12 bases; nucleotides outside the gene matches: 13. CDR1 and CDR2 from the germline V gene are MNHEY and SVGAGI. CDR3 coding DNA: TGTGCCAGCTCTCTGGGGACTAGCGGGAACAGGGGGCAGTTCTTC. It yields the protein CASSLGTSGNRGQFF.

The rearrangement uses TRBV19 and TRBJ2-4, with 10 bases that match TRBD1. The CDR3 has 16 amino acids. Unmatched junction bases numbered 9, after V lost 7 bases and J lost 3 bases. Germline lookup yields CDR1 LNHDA and CDR2 SQIVND (reference sequence). The CDR3 is CASKTGGGMGKNIQYF. The CDR3 DNA reads TGTGCCAGTAAGACAGGGGGCGGAATGGGCAAAAACATTCAGTACTTC.